This TCR beta chain originates from a study of cytotoxic CD8 clonotypes in ibrutinib-treated CLL (TCRdb year 2021). Concerning the study at large: The cohort included about 15 treatment-naive and approximately twelve relapsed/refractory patients; 17 were IGHV unmutated. Responses were partial in approximately 24 patients and complete in 2; after median about 5.5 years follow-up, roughly 14 stayed in remission and some twelve progressed. Response samples were taken after a median of 12 months on treatment, ranging from roughly 6 to 36 months. Samples averaged 255,043 productive templates and 94,082 productive rearrangements. Of the approximately 87 participants in the trial, approximately 25 had longitudinal samples available. Cryopreserved peripheral blood mononuclear cells were collected at three points: before therapy, at response, and at either sustained remission or disease progression. Every remission and progressive disease sample was obtained while ibrutinib was still being received by the patients. Overall study results and their limits: Sustained-remission and progressing patients did not have matched sampling times, and lymph node repertoires were not examined. Public clonotypes were rare and either contracted or stayed stable during treatment, and the rise in clonality at ibrutinib response reflected the expansion of private clonotypes. At ibrutinib response clonality went up, during sustained remission it held steady, and at progression it dropped back toward baseline. At baseline, clonality was higher than in age-matched healthy donors and showed a strong correlation with circulating CD8+ T-cell counts.

Each clonotype received, on average, 10x coverage in deep resolution sequencing performed on a MiSeq, where the target depth lay between 1 in 1 million and 1 in 200,000 T cells. The immunoSEQ hsTCRB Kit was used to generate the TCR beta libraries. As for the authors' bioinformatics: The data were analyzed with ImmunoSEQ Analyzer and ImmunoSEQ Data Assistant, and V, D and J gene assignments followed IMGT definitions. Clonality was computed as one minus normalized Shannon entropy of productive rearrangement frequencies, ranging from 0 to 1. Only overrepresented clonotypes making up at least 0.05% of the repertoire of each patient were included in the public clonotype analysis. About twelve repertoires from age-matched healthy donors, obtained from immuneACCESS, served as clonality controls. TCRdb retrieved this table from immuneACCESS and kept in-frame rearrangements only. Not all clones are present; in checked studies, unresolved V genes account for under half, and no reason is known for the remainder. For V, J and clone size, that table is used; D and trimming come from the DNA. Recorded for this sample are about 160,000 clones; about 88% of them occurred a single time. Jointly, the top ten make up about 3% of the sample.

The sample's time point label, in plain terms: progressive disease on ibrutinib. For TCR beta library preparation, roughly 2.2 micrograms of genomic DNA was extracted from cryopreserved PBMCs. High-throughput TCR beta sequencing was performed on longitudinal blood samples from CLL patients receiving ibrutinib monotherapy. The patients took part in an open-label, single-center phase 2 trial of ibrutinib monotherapy. On this clone itself: The clone's antigen remains unknown. No much larger clone is present one base from it, and per-base qualities are unavailable.

For this chain, trimming is 1 base at the V end and 2 bases at the J end, and the number of junction bases without a gene match is 10. CDR1 SGHRS and CDR2 YFSETQ were looked up in the germline V gene. The CDR3 holds 17 amino acids from the cysteine to the phenylalanine. Only the CDR3 part of the read is kept: 51 bases, read in frame from the first base. In this chain, TRBV5-1 is recombined with TRBJ2-3; 7 middle bases align to TRBD2. This receptor was obtained from a human donor with chronic lymphocytic leukemia. The specimen comprised PBMCs, sampled at disease progression, from a patient treated with ibrutinib. The DNA is TGCGCCAGCAGCTTGCTTCCGAAAGCGGGGACCACAGATACGCAGTATTTT. This is translated as CASSLLPKAGTTDTQYF.